These 6 T cell receptor beta chains were all obtained from the same sample, sequenced in a study of beta chain features in type 1 diabetes. Notes on the study in general: A moderate, significant TCRB CDR3 shortening appeared in type 1 diabetes across four CD4+ subsets.

The antigens these receptors bind are not known. Sequencing targeted expressed TCRB transcripts, as all isolated RNA had been reverse transcribed. Libraries were prepared by immunoSEQ multiplex PCR; TCRdb keeps only in-frame clonotypes and omits some of them. Of about 340,000 clones listed, around 8.5% are singletons. Sequencing was carried out using central memory CD4+ T cells from blood. These receptors all come from a man aged 25 to 40 with type 1 diabetes.

This clone was observed a handful of times. The rearrangement uses TRBV20-1 and TRBJ2-5; D uncertain. The CDR3 is made up of 10 amino acids. Germline-derived CDR1 and CDR2 are DFQATT and SNEGSKA (reference sequence). Trimming pared 2 bases from V and 5 bases from J, leaving 3 bases between. CDR3 DNA sequence: TGCAGTGCTAGACTCGAGACCCAGTACTTC. The encoded protein is CSARLETQYF.

The genes are TRBV6-5 and TRBJ2-3; D call uncertain. CDR1 MNHEY and CDR2 SVGAGI come from the germline V gene. This CDR3 spans 15 amino acids. The germline V and J ends were trimmed by 2 bases and 6 bases, with 15 bases remaining between them. The CDR3, as DNA: TGTGCCAGCAGTTACAGGGCGAGAAACCGGGATACGCAGTATTTT. Its protein product is CASSYRARNRDTQYF.

This clone was observed a few times. The junction does not match germline at one end; this may be a read error. The V call is TRBV2, the J call TRBJ2-7; D not certain. This CDR3 spans 11 amino acids. Germline V lookup: CDR1 SNHLY, CDR2 FYNNEI. CDR3 residues: CASSEHQYPSF. In DNA, the CDR3 is TGTGCCAGCAGTGAACACCAGTACCCTAGTTTC.

The chain links TRBV10-1 to TRBJ2-5, with D unresolved. CDR3 length: 11 residues. The V and J ends lost 3 bases and 5 bases respectively, with 4 bases between them. Germline CDR1 reads WNHNN; CDR2 reads SYGVQD (reference sequence). CDR3 amino acids: CASSDEETQYF. The CDR3 coding sequence is TGCGCCAGCAGTGATGAGGAGACCCAGTACTTC.

This clone was seen ten or more times. The rearrangement uses TRBV5-8 and TRBJ2-7, with 10 positions matching TRBD1. Germline loops: CDR1 SGHTS, CDR2 YDEGEE. V was clipped by 0 bases and J by 3 bases; unmatched bases: 6. The CDR3 contains 16 residues. The DNA for the CDR3 is TGTGCCAGCAGCTTGGAGGCGGGACAGGGGATCTACGAGCAGTACTTC. Protein sequence: CASSLEAGQGIYEQYF.

The J gene is TRBJ1-6, the V gene TRBV2, with a tentative D call TRBD1 (5 bases). Trimming left V 7 bases short and J 6 bases short, with 22 bases between. The CDR3 has 17 amino acids. Germline values: CDR1 SNHLY, CDR2 FYNNEI. In DNA form, the CDR3 reads TGTGCCAGCACCCTGTTCCAAAGGGGACGGCTTAATTCACCCCTCCACTTT. It encodes CASTLFQRGRLNSPLHF. Full variable domain (missing parts from reference TRBV2 and TRBJ1-6): EPEVTQTPSHQVTQMGQEVILRCVPISNHLYFYWYRQILGQKVEFLVSFYNNEISEKSEIFDDQFSVERPDGSNFTLKIRSTKLEDSAMYFCASTLFQRGRLNSPLHFGNGTRLTVT.